The next 16 T cell receptor beta chains were all read from a single sample in a study of blood T cell repertoires in COVID-19. Measured with immunoSEQ multiplex PCR; TCRdb has only the in-frame clones, and not every one. The sample consists of roughly 97,000 clones, roughly 83% of them appearing once. The sample consisted of peripheral blood. All receptors come from a woman older than 75 with active or convalescent COVID-19.

The chain has TRBV19 and TRBJ1-1; 8 positions match TRBD1. The V gene's germline CDR1 is LNHDA and CDR2 SQIVND (reference sequence). The CDR3 runs to 16 residues. J gave up 2 bases and V 1 base, and 6 bases lay outside the gene matches. The CDR3 protein is CASSIGGTGGNTEAFF. The DNA for the CDR3 is TGTGCCAGTAGTATAGGGGGTACAGGGGGAAACACTGAAGCTTTCTTT.

The chain employs TRBV5-1 and TRBJ2-7, with 13 bases lining up with TRBD2. This CDR3 has 15 residues. V lost 4 bases and J lost 5; bases outside the gene matches: 6. The germline gives CDR1 SGHRS, CDR2 YFSETQ. Here the CDR3 DNA reads TGCGCCAGCAGCCTAAGGACTAGCGGGAGCGACGAGCAGTACTTC. Amino acids: CASSLRTSGSDEQYF.

V is TRBV6-2 or TRBV6-3 and J is TRBJ2-3; D unclear. CDR1 is MNHEY and CDR2 is SVGEGT in the germline V gene. The CDR3 runs 12 residues. The V and J ends lost 6 bases and 14 bases respectively, with 18 bases between them. CDR3 residues: CASRPDAGEMYF. CDR3 DNA sequence: TGTGCCAGCAGACCTGATGCCGGAGAAATGTATTTT.

The chain is built from TRBV28 and TRBJ2-4, with 7 bases identical to TRBD1. Germline V lookup: CDR1 MDHEN, CDR2 SYDVKM. Trimming took 8 bases from V and 4 from J; bases not matched to a gene: 11. The CDR3 has 15 residues. CDR3 DNA: TGTGCCAGCGAGGAAGCAGGGGGTGGGAAAAACATTCAGTACTTC. This gives the protein CASEEAGGGKNIQYF.

This CDR3 reads CASSLDYSGNLHF. As DNA, the CDR3 is TGCGCCAGCAGCTTGGATTACAGTGGAAACCTCCACTTT. The rearrangement joins TRBV5-1 to TRBJ1-6; D call uncertain. The ends were cut back, 0 bases at V and 15 bases at J, with 13 bases in the middle. Germline V gives CDR1 SGHRS, CDR2 YFSETQ. There are 13 residues in the CDR3.

The chain uses TRBV6-5 and TRBJ1-6; the D gene is possibly TRBD1 (6 bases). The ends were cut back, 4 bases at V and 8 bases at J, with 15 bases in the middle. CDR1 MNHEY and CDR2 SVGAGI come from the germline V gene. This CDR3 region has 15 residues. The CDR3 here is CASSWTQGVHSPLHF. CDR3 sequence (DNA): TGTGCCAGCAGTTGGACACAGGGTGTTCATTCACCCCTCCACTTT.

This clone occurred a few times. Written as DNA, the CDR3 is TGCGCCAGCAGCCAAGGATTAAACAGGCCTAATTCACCCCTCCACTTT. Its protein product is CASSQGLNRPNSPLHF. This chain connects TRBV4-1 to TRBJ1-6; TRBD1 might be the D (5 bases). There are 16 residues in the CDR3. V was cut by 1 base and J by 6 bases, with 13 bases left in between. In germline, CDR1 is MGHRA, CDR2 YSYEKL.

The rearrangement uses TRBV9 and TRBJ1-1; no reliable D call. This CDR3 comprises 13 residues. The V end lost 1 base, the J end lost 4 bases, and 8 bases lay between the germline ends. Germline V gene sequence: CDR1 SGDLS, CDR2 YYNGEE. CDR3 sequence: CASSVNSGTEAFF. CDR3 sequence (DNA): TGTGCCAGCAGCGTAAATTCGGGCACTGAAGCTTTCTTT.

This sequence joins TRBV9 and TRBJ2-6, with 9 nucleotides matching TRBD2. Trimming cost V 4 bases and J 4 bases; bases outside gene matches: 9. Germline loops: CDR1 SGDLS, CDR2 YYNGEE. The CDR3 totals 17 residues. The CDR3 nucleotides read TGTGCCAGCAGCCGTGGCGGGGGGGCAACCGGGGCCAACGTCCTGACTTTC. This codes for CASSRGGGATGANVLTF.

The chain links TRBV7-3 to TRBJ1-2, with a tentative D call TRBD1 (5 bases). Germline assignment: CDR1 SGHTA and CDR2 FQGTGA. The V and J ends lost 4 bases and 8 bases respectively, with 14 bases between them. The CDR3 consists of 13 residues. The chain's CDR3 is CASSSSGEGGYTF. The DNA for the CDR3 is TGTGCCAGCAGCTCCTCGGGGGAAGGGGGCTACACCTTC.

This clone was observed once. The chain combines TRBV29-1 with TRBJ1-3, with D possibly being TRBD1 (6 bases). CDR1 is SQVTM and CDR2 is ANQGSEA in the germline V gene. This CDR3 contains 13 residues. V lost 6 bases and J 3 bases, leaving 12 bases between the germline ends. DNA of the CDR3: TGCAGCGTCACACAGGGAAGTGGAAACACCATATATTTT. The encoded protein is CSVTQGSGNTIYF.

This clone has just one count. The chain is built from TRBV29-1 and TRBJ2-1; 13 bases align to TRBD2. Per germline, CDR1 SQVTM and CDR2 ANQGSEA. CDR3 length: 13 amino acids. The V and J ends lost 4 bases and 7 bases, in that order; junction bases with no gene match: 1. CDR3 sequence: CSVVGLAGNEQFF. The DNA for the CDR3 is TGCAGCGTTGTGGGACTAGCGGGGAATGAGCAGTTCTTC.

The rearrangement links TRBV19 to TRBJ2-7; no clear D. The ends were cut back, 4 bases at V and 6 bases at J, with 13 bases in the middle. Germline V gives CDR1 LNHDA, CDR2 SQIVND (reference sequence). The CDR3 extends over 13 amino acids. Here the CDR3 reads CASSTIYPGEQYF. DNA of the CDR3: TGTGCCAGTAGTACTATCTACCCGGGCGAGCAGTACTTC. The entire variable domain, with the rest obtained from reference TRBV19 and TRBJ2-7, is as follows: DGGITQSPKYLFRKEGQNVTLSCEQNLNHDAMYWYRQDPGQGLRLIYYSQIVNDFQKGDIAEGYSVSREKKESFPLTVTSAQKNPTAFYLCASSTIYPGEQYFGPGTRLTVT.

The V gene is TRBV6-5, the J gene TRBJ2-5, with TRBD2 matching over 8 bases. Trimming at V came to 7 bases and at J to 2 bases, leaving 6 bases not matched to a gene. Germline CDR1 is MNHEY and CDR2 is SVGAGI. The CDR3 is 14 residues long. This CDR3 is CASKIPGGQETQYF. Written as DNA, the CDR3 is TGTGCCAGCAAAATCCCGGGGGGGCAAGAGACCCAGTACTTC.

The chain is built from TRBV27 and TRBJ2-1; TRBD2 matches at 10 bases. The CDR3 sequence is 16 residues long. Trimming cost V 1 base and J 4 bases; bases outside gene matches: 4. Germline CDR1 is MNHEY and CDR2 is SMNVEV (reference sequence). This chain's CDR3 is CASSLYGTSVYNEQFF. The CDR3 DNA reads as TGTGCCAGCAGTTTATACGGGACTAGCGTATACAATGAGCAGTTCTTC.

The chain couples TRBV9 to TRBJ1-1, with 7 bases lining up with TRBD1. Germline CDR1 SGDLS, CDR2 YYNGEE. This CDR3 contains 15 residues. V dropped 0 bases and J dropped 2; count of bases not matched to a gene: 4. The CDR3 DNA follows: TGTGCCAGCAGCGTAGTTAACAGGGGAAACACTGAAGCTTTCTTT. It translates to CASSVVNRGNTEAFF.